The rows below give T cell receptor beta chains drawn from one sample of a study of blood T cell repertoires in COVID-19. Produced via immunoSEQ multiplex PCR; TCRdb's table is partial and in-frame only. The table has hundreds of thousands of clones, 88% seen once. Sample: PBMCs or T cells enriched from blood (not recorded which). Receptor source: a woman between 55 and 75 years old who had recovered from COVID-19. The CDR3 runs from the conserved cysteine through the conserved F or W. A D gene is named only where the DNA matches it firmly. Size tells how often a clone was seen (once, few, many) or the class of an expanded clone, and some rows leave it out.

d_gene: NA
j_gene: TRBJ2-3
abundance: NA
v_gene: TRBV7-7
CDR3nt: TGTGCCAGCAGCGCTAGCTCCCTTGCTAATACGCAGTATTTT
CDR3aa: CASSASSLANTQYF

d_gene: NA
j_gene: TRBJ1-1
abundance: few
v_gene: TRBV4-1
CDR3nt: TGCGCCAGCAGCCAAGGGGCTTACGGAGGAGCTTTCTTT
CDR3aa: CASSQGAYGGAFF

d_gene: NA
j_gene: TRBJ1-5
abundance: NA
v_gene: TRBV12-5
CDR3nt: TGTGCTAGTGGTTTGGATCTCAATCAGCCCCAGCATTTT
CDR3aa: CASGLDLNQPQHF

d_gene: NA
j_gene: TRBJ2-1
abundance: NA
v_gene: TRBV4-1
CDR3nt: TGCGCCAGCAGCCACCACGTTGTTGGGAGCTCCTACAATGAGCAGTTCTTC
CDR3aa: CASSHHVVGSSYNEQFF

d_gene: NA
j_gene: TRBJ1-1
abundance: NA
v_gene: TRBV5-8
CDR3nt: TGTGCCAGCAGCAATTACAGGGTCGAAGCTGAAGCTTTCTTT
CDR3aa: CASSNYRVEAEAFF

d_gene: TRBD1
j_gene: TRBJ1-5
abundance: NA
v_gene: TRBV2
CDR3nt: TGTGCCAGCAACTTTGAGACAGGGAGCAACCAGCCCCAGCATTTT
CDR3aa: CASNFETGSNQPQHF

d_gene: TRBD2
j_gene: TRBJ2-1
abundance: few
v_gene: TRBV4-1
CDR3nt: TGCGCCAGCAGCCAAGATGAAGTAGCGGGGGGGCAGAATGAGCAGTTCTTC
CDR3aa: CASSQDEVAGGQNEQFF

d_gene: NA
j_gene: TRBJ2-2
abundance: NA
v_gene: TRBV6-4
CDR3nt: TGTGCCAGCAGTAGGACAGTTTACACCGGGGAGCTGTTTTTT
CDR3aa: CASSRTVYTGELFF

d_gene: NA
j_gene: TRBJ2-2
abundance: NA
v_gene: TRBV15
CDR3nt: TGTGCCACCAGCAGAGATTTGGGCAGATTTAACACCGGGGAGCTGTTTTTT
CDR3aa: CATSRDLGRFNTGELFF

d_gene: NA
j_gene: TRBJ1-2
abundance: NA
v_gene: TRBV28
CDR3nt: TGTGCCAGCAGTTTTGGGGGCCGCGAAGGCTACACCTTC
CDR3aa: CASSFGGREGYTF

d_gene: NA
j_gene: TRBJ1-5
abundance: NA
v_gene: TRBV12-3/TRBV12-4
CDR3nt: TGTGCCAGCAGTTTTCTCGGGGATCAGCCCCAGCATTTT
CDR3aa: CASSFLGDQPQHF

d_gene: TRBD1
j_gene: TRBJ1-2
abundance: NA
v_gene: TRBV3-1/TRBV3-2
CDR3nt: TGTGCCAGCAGCCAGAGGGACAGGGGGATCTATGGCTACACCTTC
CDR3aa: CASSQRDRGIYGYTF

d_gene: TRBD1
j_gene: TRBJ1-2
abundance: once
v_gene: TRBV5-4
CDR3nt: TGTGCCAGCAGCTCCTATGGGACAGTCTATGGCTACACCTTC
CDR3aa: CASSSYGTVYGYTF

d_gene: TRBD2
j_gene: TRBJ2-7
abundance: NA
v_gene: TRBV29-1
CDR3nt: TGCAGCGTTGAAATGCGCGGGGGGCTCTCTCTTTACGAGCAGTACTTC
CDR3aa: CSVEMRGGLSLYEQYF

d_gene: TRBD1
j_gene: TRBJ2-7
abundance: NA
v_gene: TRBV6-5
CDR3nt: TGTGCCACCCAGTTGACAGGGGGTATGGGGCAGTACTTC
CDR3aa: CATQLTGGMGQYF

d_gene: NA
j_gene: TRBJ1-4
abundance: NA
v_gene: TRBV28
CDR3nt: TGTGCCAGCAGGCCGGCGGCAAAAATTCCTAATGAAAAACTGTTTTTT
CDR3aa: CASRPAAKIPNEKLFF

d_gene: TRBD2
j_gene: TRBJ2-3
abundance: NA
v_gene: TRBV28
CDR3nt: TGTGCCAGCAGTCTCCTAGCGGGGGCAGGTACGCAGTATTTT
CDR3aa: CASSLLAGAGTQYF

d_gene: TRBD1
j_gene: TRBJ1-2
abundance: NA
v_gene: TRBV27
CDR3nt: TGTGCCAGCAGGCGAACGGGACAGGGGGATGGCTACACCTTC
CDR3aa: CASRRTGQGDGYTF

d_gene: NA
j_gene: TRBJ2-5
abundance: NA
v_gene: TRBV11-2
CDR3nt: TGTGCCAGCAGCTTGGGCTTCGGAGGGGCCCCACAAGAGACCCAGTACTTC
CDR3aa: CASSLGFGGAPQETQYF

d_gene: TRBD2
j_gene: TRBJ2-1
abundance: NA
v_gene: TRBV3-1/TRBV3-2
CDR3nt: TGTGCCAGCAGCCAACTAGCGGGCCTGTCCTACAATGAGCAGTTCTTC
CDR3aa: CASSQLAGLSYNEQFF

d_gene: NA
j_gene: TRBJ1-4
abundance: NA
v_gene: TRBV19
CDR3nt: TGTGCCAGCGGGAGATTAGAAAAACTGTTTTTT
CDR3aa: CASGRLEKLFF

d_gene: TRBD1
j_gene: TRBJ1-2
abundance: NA
v_gene: TRBV25-1
CDR3nt: TGTGCCAGCAGCAGGACAGGGAGTGGCTACACCTTC
CDR3aa: CASSRTGSGYTF

d_gene: NA
j_gene: TRBJ1-1
abundance: NA
v_gene: TRBV5-1
CDR3nt: TGCGCCAGCAGCTTGCAGGGAAGGGGAAGCACTGAAGCTTTCTTT
CDR3aa: CASSLQGRGSTEAFF

d_gene: NA
j_gene: TRBJ2-3
abundance: NA
v_gene: TRBV4-1
CDR3nt: TGCGCCAGCAGCCAATCCCTAGGAGATACGCAGTATTTT
CDR3aa: CASSQSLGDTQYF

d_gene: TRBD2
j_gene: TRBJ2-5
abundance: NA
v_gene: TRBV29-1
CDR3nt: TGCAGCGCACCCCTCAAGCGGGAAGGGGAGACCCAGTACTTC
CDR3aa: CSAPLKREGETQYF

d_gene: NA
j_gene: TRBJ1-2
abundance: NA
v_gene: TRBV15
CDR3nt: TGTGCCACCAGCAGAGCTTCAGGGTCTGGCTACACCTTC
CDR3aa: CATSRASGSGYTF

d_gene: TRBD1
j_gene: TRBJ1-2
abundance: NA
v_gene: TRBV9
CDR3nt: TGTGCCAGCAGCGCGGACAGGGAGGGGTTCTATGGCTACACCTTC
CDR3aa: CASSADREGFYGYTF

d_gene: NA
j_gene: TRBJ1-5
abundance: NA
v_gene: TRBV2
CDR3nt: TGTGCCAGCAGTGGAGGACAGCCCCAGCATTTT
CDR3aa: CASSGGQPQHF

d_gene: NA
j_gene: TRBJ2-3
abundance: NA
v_gene: TRBV25-1
CDR3nt: TGTGCCAGCAGTGAAGGGGGAGGTAACACAGATACGCAGTATTTT
CDR3aa: CASSEGGGNTDTQYF

d_gene: TRBD1
j_gene: TRBJ1-4
abundance: few
v_gene: TRBV28
CDR3nt: TGTGCCAGCAAACTTACAGGGGTGGACGAAAAACTGTTTTTT
CDR3aa: CASKLTGVDEKLFF

d_gene: TRBD1
j_gene: TRBJ1-5
abundance: NA
v_gene: TRBV2
CDR3nt: TGTGCCAGCACCAGGAGGGACAGGGTAAATCAGCCCCAGCATTTT
CDR3aa: CASTRRDRVNQPQHF

d_gene: NA
j_gene: TRBJ1-5
abundance: NA
v_gene: TRBV6-5
CDR3nt: TGTGCCACCCAGCGGGAGCCGGCCAATCAGCCCCAGCATTTT
CDR3aa: CATQREPANQPQHF

d_gene: NA
j_gene: TRBJ2-2
abundance: NA
v_gene: TRBV9
CDR3nt: TGTGCCAGCAGCCCGTGGAGGGCCACCGGGGAGCTGTTTTTT
CDR3aa: CASSPWRATGELFF

d_gene: NA
j_gene: TRBJ1-6
abundance: NA
v_gene: TRBV12-3/TRBV12-4
CDR3nt: TGTGCCAGCAGACTTGACAGAAATTCACCCCTCCACTTT
CDR3aa: CASRLDRNSPLHF

d_gene: NA
j_gene: TRBJ1-1
abundance: few
v_gene: TRBV7-7
CDR3nt: TGTGCTAGCAGCTTACATATACGGGTCGCGAACACTGAAGCTTTCTTT
CDR3aa: CASSLHIRVANTEAFF

d_gene: TRBD1
j_gene: TRBJ2-1
abundance: NA
v_gene: TRBV13
CDR3nt: TGTGCCAGCAGCTCACCGGGACAGGGATATTACAATGAGCAGTTCTTC
CDR3aa: CASSSPGQGYYNEQFF

d_gene: TRBD1
j_gene: TRBJ1-2
abundance: few
v_gene: TRBV5-4
CDR3nt: TGTGCCAGCAGCCTGGGACAGGAGAGCTACACCTTC
CDR3aa: CASSLGQESYTF

d_gene: NA
j_gene: TRBJ1-1
abundance: few
v_gene: TRBV9
CDR3nt: TGTGCCAGCAGCGTAGGGGGCGACACTGAAGCTTTCTTT
CDR3aa: CASSVGGDTEAFF

d_gene: TRBD1
j_gene: TRBJ2-7
abundance: NA
v_gene: TRBV5-5
CDR3nt: TGTGCCAGCAGCGCCAACAGGGGCCACGAGCAGTACTTC
CDR3aa: CASSANRGHEQYF

d_gene: NA
j_gene: TRBJ2-3
abundance: NA
v_gene: TRBV30
CDR3nt: TGTGCCTGGAGTGCAGGCGACCCCCACACAGATACGCAGTATTTT
CDR3aa: CAWSAGDPHTDTQYF

d_gene: NA
j_gene: TRBJ1-4
abundance: few
v_gene: TRBV11-2
CDR3nt: TGTCAGCGGACGGACACTAATGAAAAACTGTTTTTT
CDR3aa: CQRTDTNEKLFF

d_gene: TRBD1
j_gene: TRBJ2-7
abundance: NA
v_gene: TRBV7-2
CDR3nt: TGTGCCAGCAGCTTGGGACAGGGTGCCTACGAGCAGTACTTC
CDR3aa: CASSLGQGAYEQYF

d_gene: TRBD1
j_gene: TRBJ1-4
abundance: once
v_gene: TRBV6-1
CDR3nt: TGTGCCAGCAGTGCATTAGGTCACAGGGGAACTAATGAAAAACTGTTTTTT
CDR3aa: CASSALGHRGTNEKLFF

d_gene: NA
j_gene: TRBJ1-5
abundance: NA
v_gene: TRBV6-5
CDR3nt: TGTGCCAGCAGTCCCGGAGTATATAGCAATCAGCCCCAGCATTTT
CDR3aa: CASSPGVYSNQPQHF

d_gene: TRBD1
j_gene: TRBJ2-3
abundance: once
v_gene: TRBV24-1
CDR3nt: TGTGCCACCAGTGATCGCCGGGGGACAGGGACCACTAGCACAGATACGCAGTATTTT
CDR3aa: CATSDRRGTGTTSTDTQYF

d_gene: NA
j_gene: TRBJ1-2
abundance: NA
v_gene: TRBV10-2
CDR3nt: TGCGCCAGCAGTTTGGGGGGAAATTCCCCTAACTATGGCTACACCTTC
CDR3aa: CASSLGGNSPNYGYTF

d_gene: NA
j_gene: TRBJ1-5
abundance: NA
v_gene: TRBV2
CDR3nt: TGTGCCAGCAGTGTACAAAGCAATCAGCCCCAGCATTTT
CDR3aa: CASSVQSNQPQHF

d_gene: NA
j_gene: TRBJ1-2
abundance: NA
v_gene: TRBV5-1
CDR3nt: TGCGCCAGCAGCTCAAGGGTAGGGGAAGGCTACACCTTC
CDR3aa: CASSSRVGEGYTF

d_gene: NA
j_gene: TRBJ2-7
abundance: NA
v_gene: TRBV18
CDR3nt: TGTGCCAGCTCACCACCGTCAGGGCGCGAGCAGTACTTC
CDR3aa: CASSPPSGREQYF